The 8 T cell receptor beta chains listed next were all sequenced from one sample in a study of cytomegalovirus exposure and HLA in healthy donors. Use of 60 Vbeta and 13 Jbeta primers characterized the PCR. This table comes from immunoSEQ multiplex PCR, and its TCRdb copy is limited to in-frame clones, with some not included. The repertoire includes roughly 120,000 clones, around 78% of them detected once, and 1% to 1.5% sits in the top ten. Material: PBMCs. The receptors were sampled from a woman younger than 45 in good health and CMV-seronegative.

V usage is TRBV5-8 and J usage is TRBJ1-1; 11 nucleotides align to TRBD1. With 3 bases clipped from V and 0 bases from J, the junction kept 4 bases outside the gene matches. The CDR3 totals 16 residues. Germline CDR1 SGHTS, CDR2 YDEGEE. CDR3 region: CASSWGTGGMNTEAFF. The CDR3 DNA is TGTGCCAGCAGCTGGGGGACAGGGGGTATGAACACTGAAGCTTTCTTT. The full variable domain, in which reference TRBV5-8 and TRBJ1-1 provide the parts outside the CDR3, is EAGVTQSPTHLIKTRGQQATLRCSPISGHTSVYWYQQALGLGLQFLLWYDEGEERNRGNFPPRFSGRQFPNYSSELNVNALELEDSALYLCASSWGTGGMNTEAFFGQGTRLTVV.

The gene calls are TRBV5-4 and TRBJ1-5; D perhaps matches TRBD1 (5 bases). Trimming shortened V by 3 bases and J by 5 bases, and 12 bases separated the two germline ends. This CDR3 is built from 14 residues. CDR1 and CDR2 from the germline V gene are SGHNT and YYREEE (reference sequence). The CDR3 reads CASSWGGMDQPQHF. CDR3 DNA: TGTGCCAGCAGCTGGGGGGGAATGGATCAGCCCCAGCATTTT.

The sample holds one count of this clone. The genes are TRBV15 and TRBJ2-7; D gene ambiguous. The germline gives CDR1 LNHNV, CDR2 YYDKDF (reference sequence). V was pared by 3 bases and J by 0 bases, with 9 bases between. The length of the CDR3 is 14 residues. DNA of the CDR3: TGTGCCACCAGCAGGACAACAAGCTCCTACGAGCAGTACTTC. It is translated as CATSRTTSSYEQYF.

The J gene is TRBJ2-2, the V gene TRBV11-1; 8 bases match TRBD1. The CDR3 spans 15 residues. Germline trimming cut 4 bases from V and 5 bases from J; bases unmatched to any gene: 6. Looked up from germline, CDR1 is SGHAT and CDR2 is FQDESV (reference sequence). The CDR3 region has the DNA TGTGCCAGCAGCTCCGACAGGGGAAGAACCGGGGAGCTGTTTTTT. Its protein product is CASSSDRGRTGELFF.

The chain links TRBV9 to TRBJ1-1; no reliable D call. CDR1 is SGDLS and CDR2 is YYNGEE in the germline V gene. The CDR3 covers 13 residues. Trimming pared 0 bases from V and 7 bases from J, leaving 10 bases between. The CDR3 DNA reads TGTGCCAGCAGCGTAGCTCCACAGATTGAAGCTTTCTTT. Protein sequence: CASSVAPQIEAFF.

The rearrangement joins TRBV29-1 to TRBJ2-3, with 10 bases aligning to TRBD2. CDR1 is SQVTM and CDR2 is ANQGSEA in the germline V gene. The CDR3 spans 13 residues. V lost 6 bases and J lost 4; bases outside the gene matches: 4. The CDR3 loop reads CSVSGRAADTQYF. CDR3 sequence (DNA): TGCAGCGTCAGCGGGAGGGCCGCAGATACGCAGTATTTT.

The chain joins TRBV5-4 to TRBJ2-7; the match to TRBD1 covers 9 bases. There are 17 residues in the CDR3. Trimming cost V 4 bases and J 2 bases; bases outside gene matches: 13. CDR1 is SGHNT and CDR2 is YYREEE in the germline V gene (reference sequence). The CDR3 bases are TGTGCCAGCAGCCTATGGAAACACAGGGGGCGCGCCTACGAGCAGTACTTC. Protein: CASSLWKHRGRAYEQYF.

A few counts support this clone. The V gene is TRBV11-2, the J gene TRBJ2-4; no definite D call. V dropped 2 bases and J dropped 0 bases, with 5 bases sitting between them. CDR1 is SGHAT and CDR2 is FQNNGV in the germline V gene. CDR3 length: 14 residues. The CDR3 DNA sequence: TGTGCCAGCAGCTTAATAATAGCCAAAAACATTCAGTACTTC. Encoded protein: CASSLIIAKNIQYF.